These 13 T cell receptor beta chains were sequenced from one sample in a study of Ad26.COV2.S vaccination and SARS-CoV-2 variants. The treatment was: 19 received Ad26.COV2.S at low or high dose, single or two shots; five or six received placebo; per-sample allocation not given. Day 63 following the first vaccine or placebo injection was when the samples were taken. Profiled with immunoSEQ multiplex PCR; TCRdb holds only in-frame clones, not every one. The sample holds about 350,000 clones; approximately 86% are singletons and the top ten take approximately 12%. The sample was peripheral blood, taken in a trial of Ad26.COV2.S vaccine versus placebo. The receptors stem from a person aged 18-60 years who received the Ad26.COV2.S COVID-19 vaccine or a placebo.

V usage is TRBV6-5 and J usage is TRBJ2-3; D call uncertain. In germline, CDR1 is MNHEY, CDR2 SVGAGI. Between the trimmed V and J ends, which lost 7 bases and 0 bases, there was a span of 8 bases. The CDR3 is 13 residues long. CDR3 in DNA: TGTGCCAGCACGTGGGCGAGCACAGATACGCAGTATTTT. Translated: CASTWASTDTQYF.

This chain connects TRBV5-1 to TRBJ2-1; the match to TRBD1 covers 12 bases. The germline gives CDR1 SGHRS, CDR2 YFSETQ. V lost 3 bases to trimming and J lost 6 bases; unmatched junction nucleotides: 1. CDR3 length equals 14 residues. The CDR3 nucleotides read TGCGCCAGCAGCTCGGGACAGGGGGCCAATGAGCAGTTCTTC. Residues: CASSSGQGANEQFF.

This chain links TRBV7-2 with TRBJ2-1, with D possibly being TRBD1 (6 bases). The CDR3 is 15 amino acids. The V end was cut by 0 bases, the J end by 2 bases, with 8 bases between. In germline, CDR1 is SGHTA, CDR2 FQGNSA. In DNA form, the CDR3 reads TGTGCCAGCAGCTTAGCCAGGGGACCCTACAATGAGCAGTTCTTC. Amino acids: CASSLARGPYNEQFF. The full variable domain, with the rest looked up from reference TRBV7-2 and TRBJ2-1, is GAGVSQSPSNKVTEKGKDVELRCDPISGHTALYWYRQSLGQGLEFLIYFQGNSAPDKSGLPSDRFSAERTGGSVSTLTIQRTQQEDSAVYLCASSLARGPYNEQFFGPGTRLTVL.

The chain couples TRBV5-1 to TRBJ2-1; 8 bases align to TRBD1. CDR3 length equals 14 residues. V lost 1 base, J lost 6 bases, and 3 bases stayed unmatched. From germline, CDR1 is SGHRS and CDR2 YFSETQ. CDR3 amino acids: CASSLTGGGNEQFF. The CDR3 DNA follows: TGCGCCAGCAGCTTGACAGGGGGAGGCAATGAGCAGTTCTTC.

This clone was picked up many times. Other DNA sequences within the sample encode an identical CDR3. The rearrangement joins TRBV9 to TRBJ2-7; D is uncertain. The CDR3 consists of 13 residues. Per the germline V gene, CDR1 is SGDLS and CDR2 is YYNGEE. V was shortened by 2 bases and J by 8 bases, with 14 bases between the two germline ends. DNA of the CDR3: TGTGCCAGCAGCGTTGGAGACGGTTCCCAGCAGTACTTC. Protein product: CASSVGDGSQQYF.

The chain couples TRBV19 to TRBJ1-5, with D perhaps matching TRBD1 (6 bases). Germline loops: CDR1 LNHDA, CDR2 SQIVND (reference sequence). V lost 2 bases, J lost 5 bases, and 7 bases lay in between. The CDR3 has 13 residues. The CDR3: CASSIQGHQPQHF. The CDR3 DNA follows: TGTGCCAGTAGTATACAGGGGCATCAGCCCCAGCATTTT.

Comments on this clone: The same CDR3 can be traced to other DNA sequences in this sample. The chain has TRBV9 and TRBJ2-5; unclear D gene. From germline, CDR1 is SGDLS and CDR2 YYNGEE. V shed 0 bases and J shed 4 bases, with 4 bases lying between them. CDR3 size: 12 residues. This chain's CDR3 is CASSVVGETQYF. The CDR3 DNA reads as TGTGCCAGCAGCGTAGTCGGAGAGACCCAGTACTTC.

This clone was observed a few times. The chain uses TRBV7-2 and TRBJ1-2; TRBD1 might be the D (6 bases). The CDR3 covers 16 residues. Trimming cost V 5 bases and J 7 bases, with 23 bases left between them. From germline, CDR1 is SGHTA and CDR2 FQGNSA. This CDR3 is CASSPQGGTLGSGYTF. The CDR3 nucleotides read TGTGCCAGCAGCCCACAGGGTGGGACGCTCGGGAGTGGCTACACCTTC.

The chain recombines TRBV29-1 with TRBJ1-2; 8 bases map to TRBD1. After removal of 3 bases from V and 7 bases from J, the junction contained 19 bases not matched to a gene. This CDR3 has 17 amino acids. Germline CDR1 is SQVTM and CDR2 is ANQGSEA. The CDR3 DNA follows: TGCAGCGTTGAGGGAGCAGGGGGCCCCTCAGGGGCCCTTGGCTACACCTTC. It yields the protein CSVEGAGGPSGALGYTF.

This chain connects TRBV7-7 to TRBJ2-5, with D tentatively TRBD1 or TRBD2 (5 bases each). V lost 5 bases, J lost 2 bases, and 12 bases lay in between. CDR3 length: 14 residues. The germline V gene encodes CDR1 SSHAT and CDR2 FNYEAQ (reference sequence). Here the CDR3 DNA reads TGTGCCAGCAGCCCCGGGACCTTACAAGAGACCCAGTACTTC. Translation: CASSPGTLQETQYF.

The rearrangement links TRBV7-2 to TRBJ2-7, with D perhaps TRBD2 (6 bases). This CDR3 spans 13 amino acids. V lost 5 bases, J lost 3 bases, and 11 bases lay in between. CDR1 is SGHTA and CDR2 is FQGNSA in the germline V gene. CDR3 DNA sequence: TGTGCCAGCAGCATTGACGGGGGCTACGAGCAGTACTTC. Protein product: CASSIDGGYEQYF.

The chain links TRBV29-1 to TRBJ2-1, with D possibly matching TRBD2 (5 bases). CDR3 length: 14 amino acids. Germline loops: CDR1 SQVTM, CDR2 ANQGSEA. The V end was cut by 2 bases, the J end by 5 bases, with 13 bases between. CDR3: CSVESLASHNEQFF. The CDR3 nucleotides are TGCAGCGTTGAAAGCCTAGCAAGCCACAATGAGCAGTTCTTC.

The chain joins TRBV7-2 to TRBJ1-2; no clear D gene. The CDR3 loop spans 16 amino acids. In germline, CDR1 is SGHTA, CDR2 FQGNSA. V was shortened by 2 bases and J by 1 base, with 14 bases between the two germline ends. The CDR3 loop reads CASSLSVVEVNYGYTF. The CDR3 DNA reads as TGTGCCAGCAGCTTATCAGTTGTAGAGGTTAACTATGGCTACACCTTC.